The rows below give T cell receptor beta chains drawn from one sample of a study of T cell responses to AZD1222 COVID-19 vaccine. This table comes from immunoSEQ multiplex PCR, and its TCRdb copy is limited to in-frame clones, with some not included. This repertoire shows approximately 150,000 clones, approximately 89% found once; its top ten account for roughly 1.7%. The sequencing here drew on peripheral blood, taken 28 days after the second AZD1222 dose. The receptor set was obtained from an adult who received the AZD1222 COVID-19 vaccine. Both conserved end residues are part of each CDR3. The order of the fields is V gene, CDR3 length, J gene, D gene, clone size, CDR3 protein, CDR3 DNA. The D gene is left open where the match is weak. Clone size appears in some rows only: once, few, many, or a class for an expanded clone.

V gene: TRBV11-3
CDR3 length: 15
J gene: TRBJ2-1
D gene: TRBD2
clone size: NA
CDR3 protein: CASSLAGGTYNEQFF
CDR3 DNA: TGTGCCAGCAGCTTAGCGGGAGGGACCTACAATGAGCAGTTCTTC

V gene: TRBV19
CDR3 length: 16
J gene: TRBJ2-1
D gene: TRBD1
clone size: NA
CDR3 protein: CASSMTGTVNYNEQFF
CDR3 DNA: TGTGCCAGTAGTATGACCGGGACAGTAAATTACAATGAGCAGTTCTTC

V gene: TRBV15
CDR3 length: 15
J gene: TRBJ2-1
D gene: NA
clone size: NA
CDR3 protein: CATSRDKGGPHEQFF
CDR3 DNA: TGTGCCACCAGCAGAGATAAGGGGGGCCCCCATGAGCAGTTCTTC

V gene: TRBV4-2
CDR3 length: 16
J gene: TRBJ2-7
D gene: TRBD2
clone size: NA
CDR3 protein: CASSRGLTTGGYEQYF
CDR3 DNA: TGTGCCAGCAGCCGGGGACTTACCACGGGGGGTTACGAGCAGTACTTC

V gene: TRBV27
CDR3 length: 13
J gene: TRBJ1-1
D gene: NA
clone size: NA
CDR3 protein: CASSYRGNTEAFF
CDR3 DNA: TGTGCCAGCAGTTATAGGGGTAACACTGAAGCTTTCTTT

V gene: TRBV10-2
CDR3 length: 15
J gene: TRBJ2-1
D gene: TRBD2
clone size: NA
CDR3 protein: CASSGERLALNEQFF
CDR3 DNA: TGCGCCAGCAGTGGAGAAAGACTAGCGCTAAATGAGCAGTTCTTC

V gene: TRBV2
CDR3 length: 14
J gene: TRBJ1-1
D gene: TRBD1
clone size: once
CDR3 protein: CATFRDRGDTEAFF
CDR3 DNA: TGTGCCACCTTTAGGGACAGGGGAGACACTGAAGCTTTCTTT

V gene: TRBV25-1
CDR3 length: 14
J gene: TRBJ2-3
D gene: NA
clone size: NA
CDR3 protein: CASSEFSLTDTQYF
CDR3 DNA: TGTGCCAGCAGTGAATTTAGCCTTACAGATACGCAGTATTTT

V gene: TRBV7-9
CDR3 length: 14
J gene: TRBJ1-2
D gene: TRBD1
clone size: NA
CDR3 protein: CASSKGGEDYGYTF
CDR3 DNA: TGTGCCAGCAGCAAAGGGGGCGAGGACTATGGCTACACCTTC

V gene: TRBV30
CDR3 length: 13
J gene: TRBJ2-1
D gene: TRBD2
clone size: NA
CDR3 protein: CAWTSGSSNEQFF
CDR3 DNA: TGTGCCTGGACTAGCGGGAGTAGCAATGAGCAGTTCTTC

V gene: TRBV3-1/TRBV3-2
CDR3 length: 15
J gene: TRBJ1-4
D gene: TRBD1
clone size: NA
CDR3 protein: CASSQPGQGNEKLFF
CDR3 DNA: TGTGCCAGCAGCCAACCGGGACAGGGAAATGAAAAACTGTTTTTT

V gene: TRBV27
CDR3 length: 15
J gene: TRBJ1-5
D gene: TRBD1
clone size: NA
CDR3 protein: CASSLRTGENQPQHF
CDR3 DNA: TGTGCCAGCAGTCTCAGGACAGGGGAGAATCAGCCCCAGCATTTT

V gene: TRBV27
CDR3 length: 16
J gene: TRBJ2-7
D gene: TRBD1
clone size: few
CDR3 protein: CASSTSGQGSLYEQYF
CDR3 DNA: TGTGCCAGCAGCACCTCGGGACAGGGAAGCCTCTACGAGCAGTACTTC

V gene: TRBV7-8
CDR3 length: 15
J gene: TRBJ2-1
D gene: NA
clone size: NA
CDR3 protein: CASSPVEGDGNEQFF
CDR3 DNA: TGTGCCAGCAGCCCGGTTGAGGGAGACGGCAATGAGCAGTTCTTC

V gene: TRBV12-5
CDR3 length: 17
J gene: TRBJ2-1
D gene: TRBD2
clone size: once
CDR3 protein: CASGLTLAGVGYNEQFF
CDR3 DNA: TGTGCTAGTGGTTTGACCTTAGCGGGAGTGGGCTACAATGAGCAGTTCTTC